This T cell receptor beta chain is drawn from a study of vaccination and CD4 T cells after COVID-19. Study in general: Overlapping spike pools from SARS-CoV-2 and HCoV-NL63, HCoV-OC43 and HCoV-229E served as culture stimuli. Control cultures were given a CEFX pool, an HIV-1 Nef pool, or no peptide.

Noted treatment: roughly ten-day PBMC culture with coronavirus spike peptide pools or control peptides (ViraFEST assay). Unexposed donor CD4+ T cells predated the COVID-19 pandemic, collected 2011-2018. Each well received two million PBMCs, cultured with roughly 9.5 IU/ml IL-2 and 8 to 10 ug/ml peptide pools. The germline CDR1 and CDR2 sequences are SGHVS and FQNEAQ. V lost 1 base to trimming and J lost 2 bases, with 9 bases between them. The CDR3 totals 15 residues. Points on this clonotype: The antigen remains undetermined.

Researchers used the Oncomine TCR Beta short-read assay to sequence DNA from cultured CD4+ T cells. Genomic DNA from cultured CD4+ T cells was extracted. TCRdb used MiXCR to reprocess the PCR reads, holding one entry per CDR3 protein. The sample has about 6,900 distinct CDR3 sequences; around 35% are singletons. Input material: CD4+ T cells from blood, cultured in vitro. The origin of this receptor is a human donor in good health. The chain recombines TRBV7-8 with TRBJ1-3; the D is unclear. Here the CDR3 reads CASSLVEGAGNTIYF. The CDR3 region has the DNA TGTGCCAGCAGCTTAGTTGAAGGAGCTGGAAACACCATATATTTT.